Presented here are 2 T cell receptor beta chains from one specimen sequenced in a study of blood T cell repertoires in COVID-19. The data were produced by immunoSEQ multiplex PCR, yet TCRdb's version contains in-frame clones alone and is incomplete. The sample records about 100,000 clones, approximately 90% being singletons. The source material was peripheral blood. The receptor set was obtained from a young woman with acute or convalescent COVID-19.

The chain uses TRBV11-3 and TRBJ2-1, with no clear D. V was pared by 5 bases and J by 3 bases, with 14 bases between. Germline loops: CDR1 SGHNT, CDR2 YENEEA. The CDR3 consists of 15 residues. Written as DNA, the CDR3 is TGTGCCAGCAGCGCCCATTCCCAGATCTACAATGAGCAGTTCTTC. Amino acid sequence: CASSAHSQIYNEQFF.

The genes are TRBV30 and TRBJ1-2; a possible D gene is TRBD1 (6 bases). Germline-derived CDR1 and CDR2 are GTSNPN and SVGIG (reference sequence). Trimming cost V 1 base and J 7 bases, with 13 bases left between them. The CDR3 is 13 amino acids. The CDR3 region has the DNA TGTGCCTGGAGTGGAACAGGGATCGGTGGCTACACCTTC. Translated, it gives CAWSGTGIGGYTF.